This T cell receptor beta chain was observed in a study of OX40 agonist ivuxolimab in advanced cancers. As for the study in general: Each dose-escalation patient presented with hepatocellular carcinoma, melanoma, renal cell or head and neck cancer. The mean age was approximately 60 years, ranging from 23 to 79, with under 90% of participants male.

The protocol was immunoSEQ multiplex PCR, while the TCRdb copy is restricted to in-frame clones and leaves out a portion. Of approximately 80,000 clones listed, approximately 89% are singletons. Germline V gene data show CDR1 as MGHRA and CDR2 as YSYEKL. The CDR3 has 17 residues. V gave up 1 base and J gave up 10 bases, with 23 bases separating them. The sample here was CD4+ or CD8+ T cells sorted from blood, taken in a trial of the OX40 agonist ivuxolimab. J is TRBJ2-1 and V is TRBV4-1; a weak D match, TRBD2 (5 bases). This clonotype was sampled from an adult with an advanced solid tumor such as melanoma, head and neck, liver or kidney cancer. DNA of the CDR3: TGCGCCAGCAGCCAAGGTCTGGCGGGCCCTCGAAGACGGGAGCAGTTCTTC. It encodes CASSQGLAGPRRREQFF.